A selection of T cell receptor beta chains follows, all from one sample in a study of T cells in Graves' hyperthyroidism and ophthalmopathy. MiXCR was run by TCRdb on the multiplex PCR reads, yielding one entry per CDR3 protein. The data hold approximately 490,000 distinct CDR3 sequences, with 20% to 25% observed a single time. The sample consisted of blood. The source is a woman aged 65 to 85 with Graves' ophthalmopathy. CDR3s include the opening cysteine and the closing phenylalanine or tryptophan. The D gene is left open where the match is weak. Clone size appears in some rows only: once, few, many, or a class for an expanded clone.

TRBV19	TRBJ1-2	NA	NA	TGTGTCAGTAAACAGAATACGGGATTCGTGTCCGGCTACACCTTC	CVSKQNTGFVSGYTF
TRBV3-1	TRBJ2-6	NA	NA	TGTGCCAGCAGCCAGGGGTCTGGTGGGGCCAACGTCCTGACTTTC	CASSQGSGGANVLTF
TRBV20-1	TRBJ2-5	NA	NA	TGCAGTGCCAAACCGGGGGCCCAAGAGACCCAGTACTTC	CSAKPGAQETQYF
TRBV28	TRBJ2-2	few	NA	TGTGCCAGCAGTCGAACAGGTTTACTCGGGGAGCTGTTTTTT	CASSRTGLLGELFF
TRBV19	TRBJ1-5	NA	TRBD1	TGTGCCAGTAGTACATCAACAGGGGGCCTTCAGCCCCAGCATTTT	CASSTSTGGLQPQHF
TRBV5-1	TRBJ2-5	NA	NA	TGCGCCAGCAGCCAGACGGGTTGGACGAAGACCCAGTACTTC	CASSQTGWTKTQYF
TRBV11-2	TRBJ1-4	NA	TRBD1	TGTGCCAGCAGCTCATTACTCGGGACAGGGGCCTTGGCAACTAATGAAAAACTGTTTTTT	CASSSLLGTGALATNEKLFF
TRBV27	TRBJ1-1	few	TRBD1	TGTGCCAGCAGACCGAACAGGGGGCGCAGGGGTGAAGCTTTCTTT	CASRPNRGRRGEAFF
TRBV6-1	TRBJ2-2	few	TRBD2	TGTGCCAGCAGAACTAGCGGGAAGATCGGGGAGCTGTTTTTT	CASRTSGKIGELFF
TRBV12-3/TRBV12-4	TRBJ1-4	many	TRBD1	TGTGCCAGCAGCAACCCGGGACAGGGGGATGAAAAACTGTTTTTT	CASSNPGQGDEKLFF
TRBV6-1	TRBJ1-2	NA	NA	TGTGCCAGCAGCGTGAAGGGGGGAAACCACTATGGCTACACCTTC	CASSVKGGNHYGYTF
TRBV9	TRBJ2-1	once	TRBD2	TGTGCCAGCAGCGTAGGAGGGACTAGCGGATACAATGAGCAGTTCTTC	CASSVGGTSGYNEQFF
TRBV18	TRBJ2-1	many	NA	TGTGCCAGCTCACCGCGGGATGAGCAGTTCTTC	CASSPRDEQFF
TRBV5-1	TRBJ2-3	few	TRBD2	TGCGCCAGCAGCACCCCGACTAGCGCTCGCACAGATACGCAGTATTTT	CASSTPTSARTDTQYF
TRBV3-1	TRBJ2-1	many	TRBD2	TGTGCCAGCAGCCGGGGGGGCTACAATGAGCAGTTCTTC	CASSRGGYNEQFF
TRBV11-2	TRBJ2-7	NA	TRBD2	TGTGCCAGCAGCAAAGGGACTAGCGGAGCGTACGAGCAGTACTTC	CASSKGTSGAYEQYF
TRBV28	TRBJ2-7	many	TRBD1	TGTGCCAGCACCCTAGGACAGGCCAGCTCCTACGAGCAGTACTTC	CASTLGQASSYEQYF
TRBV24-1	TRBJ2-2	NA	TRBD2	TGTGCCACCAGTGACTACAAGGGACTAGCAGCCACCGGGGAGCTGTTTTTT	CATSDYKGLAATGELFF